Below are 27 T cell receptor beta chains sequenced from a single sample in a study of CD8+ T cells in alopecia areata. Sequencing templates came from extracted RNA that was reverse transcribed into cDNA. Using immunoSEQ multiplex PCR, the repertoire was profiled, and TCRdb retains in-frame clones only, with some absent. The table records about 140,000 clones, about 60% of them present only once. Sequences were obtained from CD4+ T cells sorted from blood. These receptors all come from a human donor in good health.

The V gene is TRBV5-1, the J gene TRBJ1-2, with 7 nucleotides matching TRBD1. The length of the CDR3 is 14 residues. J gave up 7 bases and V 3 bases, and 9 bases lay outside the gene matches. CDR1 and CDR2 from the germline V gene are SGHRS and YFSETQ. This CDR3 is CASSSRQGDRGYTF. CDR3 nucleotides: TGCGCCAGCAGCTCGAGACAGGGAGACCGTGGCTACACCTTC.

This chain connects TRBV9 to TRBJ2-1, with D tentatively TRBD2 (6 bases). The V gene lost 0 bases and the J gene lost 2 bases, with 9 bases spanning the gap. The germline V gene encodes CDR1 SGDLS and CDR2 YYNGEE. The length of the CDR3 is 15 residues. In nucleotides, the CDR3 is TGTGCCAGCAGCGTAGAACTAGCTGCCTACAATGAGCAGTTCTTC. It specifies CASSVELAAYNEQFF.

This clone was seen more than once but under ten times. The chain couples TRBV11-2 to TRBJ2-5; the match to TRBD1 covers 7 bases. Germline CDR1 is SGHAT and CDR2 is FQNNGV. The CDR3 contains 13 residues. J was trimmed by 6 bases and V by 5 bases; bases with no gene match: 6. In nucleotides, the CDR3 is TGTGCCAGCAGCGAATCGACAGGGAAGACCCAGTACTTC. This sequence encodes CASSESTGKTQYF.

This clone was counted a few times. The chain carries TRBV27 and TRBJ1-2; the D gene is possibly TRBD1 (5 bases). With 3 bases removed from V and 4 bases from J, the gap between germline ends came to 15 bases. Germline values: CDR1 MNHEY, CDR2 SMNVEV (reference sequence). CDR3 length: 15 amino acids. CDR3: CASSFVGVGGYGYTF. DNA of the CDR3: TGTGCCAGCAGTTTCGTAGGTGTGGGGGGCTATGGCTACACCTTC.

There are a few counts of this clone. The genes are TRBV29-1 and TRBJ2-5; 9 nucleotides match TRBD2. This CDR3 contains 14 residues. With 7 bases clipped from V and 0 bases from J, the junction kept 6 bases outside the gene matches. Germline V lookup: CDR1 SQVTM, CDR2 ANQGSEA. CDR3 sequence: CSAASGAYQETQYF. CDR3 in DNA: TGCAGCGCCGCTAGCGGGGCGTACCAAGAGACCCAGTACTTC.

The gene calls are TRBV28 and TRBJ2-7; D gene ambiguous. Trimming took off 7 bases at V and 7 bases at J, with 11 bases between the two ends. Germline V gives CDR1 MDHEN, CDR2 SYDVKM. This CDR3 has 11 amino acids. The CDR3: CASTLLGEQYF. CDR3 sequence (DNA): TGTGCCAGCACGTTGTTAGGAGAGCAGTACTTC.

The rearrangement uses TRBV5-1 and TRBJ1-2; no firm D call. With 0 bases removed from V and 8 bases from J, the gap between germline ends came to 8 bases. The CDR3 has 12 residues. Germline-derived CDR1 and CDR2 are SGHRS and YFSETQ. As DNA, the CDR3 is TGCGCCAGCAGCTTGGGGCCCTCCGGCTACACCTTC. This gives the protein CASSLGPSGYTF.

The CDR3 loop is CASSPFGGERYNEQFF. In DNA, the CDR3 is TGTGCCAGCAGCCCATTTGGCGGGGAACGTTACAATGAGCAGTTCTTC. The genes are TRBV11-3 and TRBJ2-1; tentative D call: TRBD2 (6 bases). The V and J ends lost 5 bases and 4 bases respectively, with 18 bases between them. Germline lookup yields CDR1 SGHNT and CDR2 YENEEA. This CDR3 spans 16 amino acids.

V is TRBV4-1 and J is TRBJ1-1, with unresolved D. Trimming removed 3 bases from V and 0 bases from J, with 8 bases in between. The CDR3 sequence is 14 residues long. The germline gives CDR1 MGHRA, CDR2 YSYEKL. The CDR3 region has the DNA TGCGCCAGCAGCCACCGGGAGCTGAACACTGAAGCTTTCTTT. As protein: CASSHRELNTEAFF.

The chain is built from TRBV6-4 and TRBJ2-3; D might be TRBD2 (5 bases). Trimming left V 4 bases short and J 1 base short, with 12 bases between. CDR1 is MRHNA, CDR2 SNTAGT, per germline. The CDR3 contains 15 residues. The DNA of the CDR3 is TGTGCCAGCAGTGTAACGGGGTTCGGCACAGATACGCAGTATTTT. Translation gives CASSVTGFGTDTQYF.

V and J are TRBV29-1 and TRBJ2-5, with D perhaps TRBD1 or TRBD2 (5 bases each). CDR3 length: 12 amino acids. The V gene's germline CDR1 is SQVTM and CDR2 ANQGSEA. The V gene lost 6 bases and the J gene lost 3 bases, with 11 bases spanning the gap. The CDR3 DNA sequence: TGCAGCGTCAGGGACGGTGAAGAGACCCAGTACTTC. Translation: CSVRDGEETQYF.

The genes are TRBV7-2 and TRBJ2-1; TRBD2 aligns across 7 bases. The germline V gene has CDR1 SGHTA and CDR2 FQGNSA. Trimming removed 5 bases from V and 2 bases from J; junction bases left unmatched: 6. The CDR3 consists of 15 residues. This chain's CDR3 is CASSPSGPTYNEQFF. CDR3 nucleotide sequence: TGTGCCAGCAGCCCTAGCGGACCAACCTACAATGAGCAGTTCTTC.

This CDR3 reads CASGRGNQPQHF. As DNA, the CDR3 is TGTGCCAGCGGACGGGGCAATCAGCCCCAGCATTTT. V gene TRBV6-5 combines with J gene TRBJ1-5, with D uncertain. Germline lookup yields CDR1 MNHEY and CDR2 SVGAGI. V dropped 8 bases and J dropped 2 bases, with 7 bases sitting between them. This CDR3 comprises 12 residues.

V and J are TRBV9 and TRBJ1-5; TRBD1 is a possible D gene (5 bases). The V gene's germline CDR1 is SGDLS and CDR2 YYNGEE. The germline V and J ends were trimmed by 4 bases and 0 bases, with 11 bases remaining between them. This CDR3 has 15 residues. The CDR3 is CASSHDSNSNQPQHF. The CDR3 DNA is TGTGCCAGCAGCCATGACAGTAATAGCAATCAGCCCCAGCATTTT.

The chain has TRBV5-1 and TRBJ1-2; possibly TRBD1 for D (6 bases). The CDR3 is 14 amino acids. The V and J ends lost 5 bases and 5 bases respectively, with 16 bases between them. CDR1 is SGHRS and CDR2 is YFSETQ in the germline V gene. In nucleotides, the CDR3 is TGCGCCAGCAGAACAGGGCGAGACTCTTATGGCTACACCTTC. Protein: CASRTGRDSYGYTF.

This clone was counted only a few times. This rearrangement joins TRBV5-4 to TRBJ2-5, with a possible D match to TRBD2 (5 bases). Trimming pared 10 bases from V and 5 bases from J, leaving 18 bases between. This CDR3 comprises 13 residues. Germline CDR1 SGHNT, CDR2 YYREEE (reference sequence). The CDR3 sequence is CAVRRGSEETQYF. In DNA form, the CDR3 reads TGTGCCGTTCGCCGGGGATCGGAGGAGACCCAGTACTTC. Drawing the rest from reference TRBV5-4 and TRBJ2-5, the complete variable domain is ETGVTQSPTHLIKTRGQQVTLRCSSQSGHNTVSWYQQALGQGPQFIFQYYREEENGRGNFPPRFSGLQFPNYSSELNVNALELDDSALYLCAVRRGSEETQYFGPGTRLLVL.

The chain couples TRBV7-6 to TRBJ2-7; 9 bases agree with TRBD2. V dropped 5 bases and J dropped 0; count of bases not matched to a gene: 5. This CDR3 has 15 amino acids. CDR1 is SGHVS and CDR2 is FNYEAQ in the germline V gene. The CDR3 DNA reads TGTGCCAGCAGCCTAACTAGCGGGCACTCCTACGAGCAGTACTTC. It translates to CASSLTSGHSYEQYF.

CDR3 loop: CASSLLRHYNEQFF. The CDR3 DNA reads as TGTGCCAGCAGTTTACTCCGGCACTACAATGAGCAGTTCTTC. This chain joins TRBV27 and TRBJ2-1, with D unclear. CDR1 MNHEY and CDR2 SMNVEV come from the germline V gene (reference sequence). There are 14 residues in the CDR3. Trimming left V 2 bases short and J 3 bases short, with 8 bases between.

This clone appeared a few times. The V gene is TRBV29-1, the J gene TRBJ1-1; D not resolved. Germline V gene data show CDR1 as SQVTM and CDR2 as ANQGSEA. Between the trimmed V and J ends, which lost 1 base and 0 bases, there was a span of 12 bases. This CDR3 spans 15 amino acids. The CDR3 loop reads CSVEVHGVMNTEAFF. DNA of the CDR3: TGCAGCGTTGAAGTTCACGGTGTCATGAACACTGAAGCTTTCTTT.

The genes are TRBV19 and TRBJ2-7; the D is unclear. Germline V CDR1 and CDR2: LNHDA, SQIVND (reference sequence). The CDR3 sequence is 12 residues long. The V and J ends lost 0 bases and 3 bases respectively, with 3 bases between them. The CDR3 region has the DNA TGTGCCAGTAGTATAGAGCGCTACGAGCAGTACTTC. As protein: CASSIERYEQYF.

The V and J genes are TRBV25-1 and TRBJ1-1, with D tentatively TRBD1 (5 bases). Germline values: CDR1 MGHDK, CDR2 SYGVNS. This CDR3 contains 13 residues. V was pared by 3 bases and J by 6 bases, with 11 bases between. The DNA of the CDR3 is TGTGCCAGCAGTGAGCAGGGTGTCGCTGAAGCTTTCTTT. It encodes CASSEQGVAEAFF.

J is TRBJ1-2 and V is TRBV30, with TRBD1 matching over 7 bases. Unmatched junction bases numbered 3, after V lost 1 base and J lost 7 bases. CDR1 and CDR2 from the germline V gene are GTSNPN and SVGIG (reference sequence). The CDR3 has 12 residues. The chain's CDR3 is CAWSGQGSGYTF. CDR3 coding DNA: TGTGCCTGGAGTGGACAGGGATCTGGCTACACCTTC.

The chain carries TRBV30 and TRBJ1-2; D remains ambiguous. The germline gives CDR1 GTSNPN, CDR2 SVGIG (reference sequence). V was shortened by 4 bases and J by 6 bases, with 9 bases between the two germline ends. This CDR3 is 11 amino acids long. The chain's CDR3 is CAWIGVNGYTF. The CDR3 nucleotides are TGTGCCTGGATCGGAGTGAATGGCTACACCTTC. The full variable domain, with the rest looked up from reference TRBV30 and TRBJ1-2, is SQTIHQWPATLVQPVGSPLSLECTVEGTSNPNLYWYRQAAGRGLQLLFYSVGIGQISSEVPQNLSASRPQDRQFILSSKKLLLSDSGFYLCAWIGVNGYTFGSGTRLTVV.

V gene TRBV9 combines with J gene TRBJ2-7, with D unresolved. The CDR3 sequence is 14 residues long. The germline V gene encodes CDR1 SGDLS and CDR2 YYNGEE. Trimming took off 4 bases at V and 0 bases at J, with 11 bases between the two ends. As DNA, the CDR3 is TGTGCCAGCAGCCTAGATACCATCTCCTACGAGCAGTACTTC. Protein: CASSLDTISYEQYF.

This rearrangement joins TRBV10-3 to TRBJ2-7; D remains ambiguous. CDR1 ENHRY and CDR2 SYGVKD come from the germline V gene. V gave up 10 bases and J gave up 3 bases, with 16 bases separating them. CDR3 length equals 13 residues. For the CDR3, the DNA is TGTGCCACGACATCAAGAGTTTACTACGAGCAGTACTTC. It translates to CATTSRVYYEQYF.

The chain joins TRBV29-1 to TRBJ2-5, with D possibly TRBD2 on 5 matching bases. V lost 3 bases, J lost 3 bases, and 8 bases lay in between. CDR1 is SQVTM and CDR2 is ANQGSEA in the germline V gene. This CDR3 comprises 12 residues. CDR3 amino acids: CSVELAEETQYF. The DNA for the CDR3 is TGCAGCGTTGAGCTAGCTGAAGAGACCCAGTACTTC.

Only a few counts were recorded for this clone. The chain links TRBV7-9 to TRBJ1-1; 11 bases match TRBD1. V lost 5 bases, J lost 5 bases, and 1 base stayed unmatched. The CDR3 loop spans 13 amino acids. Looked up from germline, CDR1 is SEHNR and CDR2 is FQNEAQ (reference sequence). For the CDR3, the DNA is TGTGCCAGCAGCAGGGACAGGGGGACTGAAGCTTTCTTT. Protein product: CASSRDRGTEAFF.